This TCR beta chain derives from a study of T cells in Graves' hyperthyroidism and ophthalmopathy. V shed 3 bases and J shed 5 bases, with 13 bases lying between them. The CDR3 is made up of 13 amino acids. Germline CDR1 and CDR2: DFQATT and SNEGSKA (reference sequence). In its sample, this clonotype was seen many times. Template material for amplifying TCR beta CDR3 regions consisted of RNA transcripts. With the HTBI primer set, the TCR CDR3 went through a first round of RT-PCR. MiXCR, run by TCRdb on the multiplex PCR reads, gives a single entry per CDR3 protein. The data hold 600,000 to 650,000 distinct CDR3 sequences, with 15% to 20% observed a single time.

This receptor was obtained from a woman in her twenties or thirties with Graves' hyperthyroidism. Sequencing was performed on blood. The gene calls are TRBV20-1 and TRBJ2-5, with D possibly TRBD2 on 6 matching bases. The CDR3 DNA reads TGCAGTGCTAGGGGGGGTGGGAAGGAGACCCAGTACTTC. Amino acid sequence: CSARGGGKETQYF.